This is a list of T cell receptor beta chains from one sample in a study of blood T cell repertoires in COVID-19. Sequencing used immunoSEQ multiplex PCR; TCRdb keeps in-frame clones, though not all of them. The profile shows about 140,000 clones, approximately 87% of them singletons. The material sequenced was peripheral blood. The receptors originated from a woman between 35 and 50 years old with acute or convalescent COVID-19. CDR3s include the opening cysteine and the closing phenylalanine or tryptophan. A D gene is named only where the DNA matches it firmly. The size field is filled for only some rows; it gives once, few, many or a size class.

d_call | j_call | v_call | clone_size | cdr3_nt | cdr3_aa
TRBD2 | TRBJ2-1 | TRBV30 | . | TGTGCCTGGAGTGACCCGGGGATAGCGGGAAATGAGCAGTTCTTC | CAWSDPGIAGNEQFF
. | TRBJ1-4 | TRBV5-1 | . | TGCGCCAGCAGCTTGGAACAGGGTAATGAAAAACTGTTTTTT | CASSLEQGNEKLFF
TRBD1 | TRBJ1-2 | TRBV19 | . | TGTGCCAGTAGTACCGGCACAGGGGGTGGTAACTATGGCTACACCTTC | CASSTGTGGGNYGYTF
. | TRBJ1-2 | TRBV4-3 | . | TGCGCCAGCAGCCAAAAGAACAGCGGAGGAAGCGGCTACACCTTC | CASSQKNSGGSGYTF
TRBD1 | TRBJ1-4 | TRBV10-2 | . | TGCGCCAGCATGGGGGCCGCGGGACAGCCGAATGAAAAACTGTTTTTT | CASMGAAGQPNEKLFF
. | TRBJ2-5 | TRBV7-8 | . | TGTGCCAGCAGCTTAGGTCGCCAGGCAGAGACCCAGTACTTC | CASSLGRQAETQYF
TRBD1 | TRBJ2-7 | TRBV6-2/TRBV6-3 | . | TGTGCCAGCAGCACCCGACAGGGGGTCTCCTACGAGCAGTACTTC | CASSTRQGVSYEQYF
TRBD2 | TRBJ2-1 | TRBV5-1 | once | TGCGCCAGCAGCTTGCGGGGGGGCCTTGATGAGCAGTTCTTC | CASSLRGGLDEQFF
. | TRBJ2-1 | TRBV24-1 | . | TGTGCCACCAGTAACTATTTGGACTCCTACAATGAGCAGTTCTTC | CATSNYLDSYNEQFF
TRBD1 | TRBJ1-5 | TRBV6-5 | . | TGTGCCAGCAGTACAAGACAGGGCCGGCAGCCCCAGCATTTT | CASSTRQGRQPQHF
. | TRBJ2-1 | TRBV12-3/TRBV12-4 | . | TGTGCCAGCAGTTCCAGTGGTGTTGAGCAGTTCTTC | CASSSSGVEQFF
TRBD1 | TRBJ1-5 | TRBV16 | . | TGTGCCAGCAGCCAATCGGGACAGGGCGATCAGCCCCAGCATTTT | CASSQSGQGDQPQHF
TRBD2 | TRBJ2-2 | TRBV30 | . | TGTGCCTGGAGCGGTCTAGCGGGGGTCACCGGGGAGCTGTTTTTT | CAWSGLAGVTGELFF
. | TRBJ2-5 | TRBV5-1 | once | TGCGCCAGCAGCAGGGGCCCAGTTAACTCAGAGACCCAGTACTTC | CASSRGPVNSETQYF
TRBD1 | TRBJ1-2 | TRBV10-3 | . | TGTGCCATCAGAGGGACAGGGGGGCGCGGGGGCTACACCTTC | CAIRGTGGRGGYTF
. | TRBJ1-5 | TRBV9 | . | TGTGCCAGCAGCGTAGCCCCCCTAAATACAGATAGCAATCAGCCCCAGCATTTT | CASSVAPLNTDSNQPQHF
TRBD1 | TRBJ2-7 | TRBV14 | . | TGTGCCAGCAGCCAAGGGACAGGGATGATCTACGAGCAGTACTTC | CASSQGTGMIYEQYF
TRBD1 | TRBJ2-7 | TRBV6-5 | . | TGTGCCAGCAGCGCCCAGGACAGGGGGCTTTACGAGCAGTACTTC | CASSAQDRGLYEQYF
TRBD1 | TRBJ2-6 | TRBV6-1 | . | TGTGCCAGCAGTGAAGGGACAGGCTCTGGGGCCAACGTCCTGACTTTC | CASSEGTGSGANVLTF
. | TRBJ2-1 | TRBV20-1 | . | TGCAGTGCTCCACGGTACAATGAGCAGTTCTTC | CSAPRYNEQFF
. | TRBJ1-1 | TRBV4-1 | . | TGCGCCAGCAGCCAAGATAACAGGGTAAAAACAAGGAACACTGAAGCTTTCTTT | CASSQDNRVKTRNTEAFF
TRBD1 | TRBJ2-3 | TRBV5-1 | . | TGCGCCAGTTTCGTGGGACAGGGGGCCCCAGATACGCAGTATTTT | CASFVGQGAPDTQYF
TRBD1 | TRBJ1-3 | TRBV2 | . | TGTGCCAGCACTCCGGACAGGGGGTCAGGAGGTGGAAACACCATATATTTT | CASTPDRGSGGGNTIYF
. | TRBJ1-2 | TRBV4-3 | . | TGCGCCAGCAGCCAAGATTGGGGGCCAGGCTATGGCTACACCTTC | CASSQDWGPGYGYTF
. | TRBJ1-5 | TRBV4-3 | . | TGCGCCAGCAGCCAAGGGGCGGGTCATCAGCCCCAGCATTTT | CASSQGAGHQPQHF
TRBD1 | TRBJ1-6 | TRBV7-9 | once | TGTGCCAGCAGCCCTATACAGGGGGCTTCGGATTCACCCCTCCACTTT | CASSPIQGASDSPLHF
TRBD1 | TRBJ2-3 | TRBV7-9 | . | TGTGCCAGCAGCCCCCGGACAGGATTGGATACGCAGTATTTT | CASSPRTGLDTQYF
. | TRBJ1-6 | TRBV7-2 | . | TGTGCCAGCAGCTTAGGAGGGCTGAATTCACCCCTCCACTTT | CASSLGGLNSPLHF
. | TRBJ1-1 | TRBV30 | . | TGTGCCTGGAGTGGACAGGTGAACACTGAAGCTTTCTTT | CAWSGQVNTEAFF
TRBD1 | TRBJ1-4 | TRBV4-3 | . | TGCGCCAGCAGCCAAGCCACAGGGGGTGGTGCTGAAAAACTGTTTTTT | CASSQATGGGAEKLFF
TRBD1 | TRBJ1-4 | TRBV24-1 | . | TGTGCCACCAGCCAGGGGGCGGCTAATGAAAAACTGTTTTTT | CATSQGAANEKLFF
TRBD2 | TRBJ2-7 | TRBV11-3 | . | TGTGCCAGCAGCCCTAGCGGGAGGGCCTACGAGCAGTACTTC | CASSPSGRAYEQYF
. | TRBJ1-1 | TRBV18 | . | TGTGCCAGCTCACCATTCGACGGTCACTCGGGGACTGAAGCTTTCTTT | CASSPFDGHSGTEAFF
TRBD1 | TRBJ1-1 | TRBV6-5 | . | TGTGCCAGCAGACAGGGGGCCCCGGGAACTGAAGCTTTCTTT | CASRQGAPGTEAFF
. | TRBJ1-1 | TRBV6-5 | . | TGTGCCAGCTCCCTGAGGAGGAAAAACACTGAAGCTTTCTTT | CASSLRRKNTEAFF
. | TRBJ2-5 | TRBV2 | . | TGTGCCAGCAGCGATCGGGAGTACCAAGAGACCCAGTACTTC | CASSDREYQETQYF
. | TRBJ2-7 | TRBV5-5 | . | TGTGCCAGCAGACCTGAGCGGGCCTCGCCCGAGCAGTACTTC | CASRPERASPEQYF
. | TRBJ1-2 | TRBV3-1/TRBV3-2 | . | TGTGCCAGCAGCCAAGGGATAAGGGGAAGCTATGGCTACACCTTC | CASSQGIRGSYGYTF
TRBD1 | TRBJ1-1 | TRBV10-3 | . | TGTGCCATCAGTGTCGGGACAGGGGGAACGGACACTGAAGCTTTCTTT | CAISVGTGGTDTEAFF
. | TRBJ1-6 | TRBV12-5 | . | TGTGCTAGTGGTTTGGGCCAGGGTGGATCACCCCTCCACTTT | CASGLGQGGSPLHF
TRBD2 | TRBJ2-1 | TRBV5-6 | few | TGTGCCAGCAGAGGGACTAGCTCCTACAATGAGCAGTTCTTC | CASRGTSSYNEQFF
TRBD2 | TRBJ2-7 | TRBV7-9 | . | TGTGCCAGCAGCTCACCCACGTCGGGACTATCCTACGAGCAGTACTTC | CASSSPTSGLSYEQYF
TRBD1 | TRBJ1-3 | TRBV28 | few | TGTGCCAGCAGTCCATCAGGGGGCTCCCGGGGCACCATATATTTT | CASSPSGGSRGTIYF